A single sample gave rise to the 2 T cell receptor beta chains below, sequenced in a study. The TRBV12-4/TRBJ1-2 clonotypes were amplified using barcode primers with ligated adaptors. TCRdb passed the multiplex PCR reads through MiXCR, listing each CDR3 protein once. The sample has 600 or so distinct CDR3 sequences; over 12% are singletons. The sequencing sample was made of naive CD4+ T cells sorted from blood. Subset noted: naive CD4+ T cells, CD4+CD45RA+CD25-. All receptors come from a female donor with breast cancer.

By share, this clonotype ranks as medium-sized. This CDR3 reads CASNQNTNYGYTF. Written as DNA, the CDR3 is TGTGCCAGCAATCAAAATACCAACTATGGCTACACCTTC. The V call is TRBV12-3 or TRBV12-4, the J call TRBJ1-2; D is undetermined. Trimming took off 7 bases at V and 2 bases at J, with 11 bases between the two ends. The CDR3 extends over 13 amino acids.

This clonotype is judged medium-sized. The rearrangement uses TRBV12-3 or TRBV12-4 and TRBJ1-2; D gene uncertain. The CDR3 consists of 12 residues. Trimming pared 7 bases from V and 8 bases from J, leaving 14 bases between. CDR3 DNA: TGTGCCAGCACTATTTTGGGAGAAGGCTACACCTTC. Translation: CASTILGEGYTF.